This T cell receptor beta chain was recorded in a study of T cell responses to AZD1222 COVID-19 vaccine. Here immunoSEQ multiplex PCR was the method, and the copy in TCRdb shows in-frame clones only, minus some. The top ten hold less than 15% of the sample, which has about 94,000 clones, around nine tenths seen once. General study findings and limits: Without day 14 samples, only post-peak T cell repertoires were studied. Following two doses of AZD1222, Spike-specific TCR breadth and depth rose. Clonal diversity was possibly underestimated, and the donors were mostly white British, with more females. The span of vaccine-associated CD4 TCRs extended across spike, with dominance at 160-218 and 743-854.

CDR1 is SGDLS, CDR2 YYNGEE, per germline. The CDR3 has 15 residues. J lost 6 bases, V lost 0 bases, and 7 bases had no gene match. About this clone: Its antigen is unknown.

The source of this sequence is an adult in good health. The V and J genes are TRBV9 and TRBJ2-3, with 7 bases that match TRBD1. The sample consisted of peripheral blood, taken on day 0 of AZD1222 vaccination. The CDR3 nucleotides read TGTGCCAGCAGCGTAGAAGGACAGGTCTGGGATACGCAGTATTTT. Its translation: CASSVEGQVWDTQYF.